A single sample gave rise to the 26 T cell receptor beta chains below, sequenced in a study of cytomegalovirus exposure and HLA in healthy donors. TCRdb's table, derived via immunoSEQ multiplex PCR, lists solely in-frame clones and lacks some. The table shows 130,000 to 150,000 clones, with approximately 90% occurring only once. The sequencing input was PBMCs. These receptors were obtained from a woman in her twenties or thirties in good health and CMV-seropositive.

For the CDR3, the DNA is TGTGCCAGTAAACAAGCGGGGGAGGGAGATACGCAGTATTTT. It specifies CASKQAGEGDTQYF. The V and J genes are TRBV11-2 and TRBJ2-3, with 8 bases matching TRBD2. Germline values: CDR1 SGHAT, CDR2 FQNNGV. The CDR3 is made up of 14 amino acids. V shed 9 bases, J shed 5 bases, and the junction held 10 bases outside the gene matches.

DNA of the CDR3: TGCGCCAGCAGCCAAGCACCTGGGACTCACGAGGCTTTCTTT. Its protein is CASSQAPGTHEAFF. J is TRBJ1-1 and V is TRBV4-1; a possible D gene is TRBD1 (5 bases). CDR3 length: 14 residues. V lost 1 base, J lost 11 bases, and 17 bases lay in between. The germline V gene has CDR1 MGHRA and CDR2 YSYEKL.

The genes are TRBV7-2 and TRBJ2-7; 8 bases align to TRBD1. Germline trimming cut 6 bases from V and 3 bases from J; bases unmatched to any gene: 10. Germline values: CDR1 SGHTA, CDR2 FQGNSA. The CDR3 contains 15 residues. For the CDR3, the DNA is TGTGCCAGCAGTCAGTCAGGGGGCGGCCTCTACGAGCAGTACTTC. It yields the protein CASSQSGGGLYEQYF.

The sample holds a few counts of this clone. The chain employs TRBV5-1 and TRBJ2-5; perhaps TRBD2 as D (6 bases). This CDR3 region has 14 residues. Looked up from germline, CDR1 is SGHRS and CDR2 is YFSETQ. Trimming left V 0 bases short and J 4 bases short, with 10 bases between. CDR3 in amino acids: CASSLGRAVETQYF. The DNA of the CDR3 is TGCGCCAGCAGCTTGGGGAGGGCCGTAGAGACCCAGTACTTC.

The CDR3 nucleotides are TGTGCCAGCAGCTTAGGGCTAGCGTACGAGCAGTACTTC. Amino acids: CASSLGLAYEQYF. The chain combines TRBV7-2 with TRBJ2-7; D perhaps matches TRBD2 (6 bases). V was pared by 1 base and J by 4 bases, with 8 bases between. Germline V CDR1 and CDR2: SGHTA, FQGNSA. The length of the CDR3 is 13 residues.

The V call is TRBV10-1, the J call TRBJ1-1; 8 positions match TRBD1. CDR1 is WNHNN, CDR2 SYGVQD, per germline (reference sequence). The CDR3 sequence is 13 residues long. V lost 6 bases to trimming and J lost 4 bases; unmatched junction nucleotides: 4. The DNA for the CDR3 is TGCGCCAGCAGGGTTGGACAGGGCACTGAAGCTTTCTTT. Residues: CASRVGQGTEAFF.

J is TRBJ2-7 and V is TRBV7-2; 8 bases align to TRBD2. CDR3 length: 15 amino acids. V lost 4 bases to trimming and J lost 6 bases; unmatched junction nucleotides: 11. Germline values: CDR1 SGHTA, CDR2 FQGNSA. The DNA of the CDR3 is TGTGCCAGCAGCTCGCATACGGGGGGGCTCCTCGAGCAGTACTTC. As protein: CASSSHTGGLLEQYF. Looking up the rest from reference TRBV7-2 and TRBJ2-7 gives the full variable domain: GAGVSQSPSNKVTEKGKDVELRCDPISGHTALYWYRQSLGQGLEFLIYFQGNSAPDKSGLPSDRFSAERTGGSVSTLTIQRTQQEDSAVYLCASSSHTGGLLEQYFGPGTRLTVT.

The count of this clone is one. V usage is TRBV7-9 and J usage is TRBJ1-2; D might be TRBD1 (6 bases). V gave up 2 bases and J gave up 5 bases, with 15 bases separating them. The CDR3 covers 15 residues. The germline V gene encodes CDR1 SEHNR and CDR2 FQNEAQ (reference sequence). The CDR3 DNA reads TGTGCCAGCAGCTTACAGAGCGCAGGGGTGTATGGCTACACCTTC. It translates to CASSLQSAGVYGYTF.

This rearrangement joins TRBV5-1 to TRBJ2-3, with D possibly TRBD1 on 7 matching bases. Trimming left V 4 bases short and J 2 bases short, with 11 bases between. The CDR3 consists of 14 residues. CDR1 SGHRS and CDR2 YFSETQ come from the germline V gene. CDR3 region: CASSGGTATDTQYF. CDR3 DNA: TGCGCCAGCAGCGGGGGGACAGCCACAGATACGCAGTATTTT.

In DNA form, the CDR3 reads TGTGCCAGCAGTCCTGGCGGGGCCCACACAGATACGCAGTATTTT. Protein sequence: CASSPGGAHTDTQYF. This chain joins TRBV6-5 and TRBJ2-3; the D gene is possibly TRBD2 (6 bases). V lost 5 bases to trimming and J lost 2 bases, with 14 bases between them. Germline V lookup: CDR1 MNHEY, CDR2 SVGAGI. CDR3 size: 15 residues.

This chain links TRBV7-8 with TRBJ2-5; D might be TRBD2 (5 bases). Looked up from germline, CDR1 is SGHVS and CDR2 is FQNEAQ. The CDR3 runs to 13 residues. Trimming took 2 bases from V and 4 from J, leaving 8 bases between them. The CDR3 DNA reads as TGTGCCAGCAGCTTACTCGCGGGAGAGACCCAGTACTTC. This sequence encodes CASSLLAGETQYF.

In DNA form, the CDR3 reads TGTGCCAGCAGCCCCCGTGCCGCGGGATCGGATGAGCAGTTCTTC. Protein sequence: CASSPRAAGSDEQFF. The V and J genes are TRBV14 and TRBJ2-1, with a tentative D call TRBD2 (6 bases). This CDR3 is 15 amino acids long. Deletions cut 4 bases from V and 8 bases from J, with 18 bases between. From germline, CDR1 is SGHDN and CDR2 FVKESK.

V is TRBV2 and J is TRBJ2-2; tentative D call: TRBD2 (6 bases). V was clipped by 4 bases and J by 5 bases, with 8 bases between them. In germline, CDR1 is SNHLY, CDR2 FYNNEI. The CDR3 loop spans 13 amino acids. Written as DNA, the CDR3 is TGTGCCAGCAGTGTAGGAGGGACCGGGGAGCTGTTTTTT. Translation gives CASSVGGTGELFF.

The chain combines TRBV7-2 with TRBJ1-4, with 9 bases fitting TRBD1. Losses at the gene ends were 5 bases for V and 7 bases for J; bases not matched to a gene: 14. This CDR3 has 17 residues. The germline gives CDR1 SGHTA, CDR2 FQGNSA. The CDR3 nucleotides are TGTGCCAGCAGCCCCCTCGGGACAGGGCCCTTGGGTGAAAAACTGTTTTTT. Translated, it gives CASSPLGTGPLGEKLFF. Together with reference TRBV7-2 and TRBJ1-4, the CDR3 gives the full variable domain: GAGVSQSPSNKVTEKGKDVELRCDPISGHTALYWYRQSLGQGLEFLIYFQGNSAPDKSGLPSDRFSAERTGGSVSTLTIQRTQQEDSAVYLCASSPLGTGPLGEKLFFGSGTQLSVL.

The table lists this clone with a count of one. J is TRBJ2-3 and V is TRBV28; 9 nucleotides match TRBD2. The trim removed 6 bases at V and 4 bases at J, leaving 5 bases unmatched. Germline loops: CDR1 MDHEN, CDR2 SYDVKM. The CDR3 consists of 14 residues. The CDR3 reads CASSIAGDADTQYF. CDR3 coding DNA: TGTGCCAGCAGCATAGCGGGGGATGCAGATACGCAGTATTTT.

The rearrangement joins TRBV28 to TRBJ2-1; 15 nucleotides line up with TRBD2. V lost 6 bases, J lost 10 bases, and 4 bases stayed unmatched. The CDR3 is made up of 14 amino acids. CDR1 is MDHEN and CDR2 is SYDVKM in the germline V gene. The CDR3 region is CASRGLAGGREQFF. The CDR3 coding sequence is TGTGCCAGCAGGGGACTAGCGGGGGGTAGAGAGCAGTTCTTC.

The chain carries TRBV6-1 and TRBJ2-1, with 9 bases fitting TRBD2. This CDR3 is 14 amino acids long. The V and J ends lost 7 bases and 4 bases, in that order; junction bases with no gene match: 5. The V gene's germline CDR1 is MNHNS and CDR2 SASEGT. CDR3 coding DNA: TGTGCCAGCACCTGGACTAGCGCTTACAATGAGCAGTTCTTC. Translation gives CASTWTSAYNEQFF.

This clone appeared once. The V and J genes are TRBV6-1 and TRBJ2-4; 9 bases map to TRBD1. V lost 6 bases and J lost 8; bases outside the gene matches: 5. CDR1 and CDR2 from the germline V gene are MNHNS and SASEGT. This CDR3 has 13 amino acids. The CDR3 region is CASSETGGDIQYF. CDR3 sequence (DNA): TGTGCCAGCAGCGAGACAGGGGGGGACATTCAGTACTTC.

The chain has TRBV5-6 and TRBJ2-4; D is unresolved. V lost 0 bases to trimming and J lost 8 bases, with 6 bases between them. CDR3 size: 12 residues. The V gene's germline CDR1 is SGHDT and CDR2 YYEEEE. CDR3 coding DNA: TGTGCCAGCAGCTTGGTCCGGGACATTCAGTACTTC. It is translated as CASSLVRDIQYF.

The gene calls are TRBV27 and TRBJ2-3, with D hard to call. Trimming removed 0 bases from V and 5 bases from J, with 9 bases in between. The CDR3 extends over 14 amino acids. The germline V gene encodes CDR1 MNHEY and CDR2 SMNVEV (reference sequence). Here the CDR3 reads CASSLSMSGDTQYF. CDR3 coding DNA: TGTGCCAGCAGTTTATCGATGAGTGGAGATACGCAGTATTTT.

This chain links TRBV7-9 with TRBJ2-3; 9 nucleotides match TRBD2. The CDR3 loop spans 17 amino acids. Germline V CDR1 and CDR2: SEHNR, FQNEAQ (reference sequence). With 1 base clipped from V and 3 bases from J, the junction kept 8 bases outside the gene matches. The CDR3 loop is CASSLGLASGNTDTQYF. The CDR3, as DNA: TGTGCCAGCAGCTTAGGACTGGCTAGCGGGAATACAGATACGCAGTATTTT.

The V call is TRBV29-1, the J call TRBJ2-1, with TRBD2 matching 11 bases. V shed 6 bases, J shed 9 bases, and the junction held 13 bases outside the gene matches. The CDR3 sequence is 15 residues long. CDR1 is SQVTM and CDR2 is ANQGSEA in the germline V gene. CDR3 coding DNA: TGCAGCGTCGCCTCTAGCGGGGGGAAATCGGGTGAGCAGTTCTTC. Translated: CSVASSGGKSGEQFF.

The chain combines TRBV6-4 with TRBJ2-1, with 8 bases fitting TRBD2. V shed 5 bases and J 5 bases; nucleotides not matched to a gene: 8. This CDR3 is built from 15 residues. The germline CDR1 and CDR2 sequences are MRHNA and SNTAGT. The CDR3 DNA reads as TGTGCCAGCAGTCTTAGCGGGATAAGGGACAATGAGCAGTTCTTC. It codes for CASSLSGIRDNEQFF.

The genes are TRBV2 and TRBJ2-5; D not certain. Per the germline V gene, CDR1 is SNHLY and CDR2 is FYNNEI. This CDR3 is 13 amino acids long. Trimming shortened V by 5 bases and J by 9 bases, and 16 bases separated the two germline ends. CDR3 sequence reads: CASSRSIVRSQYF. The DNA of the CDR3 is TGTGCCAGCAGTAGATCGATTGTTCGGTCCCAGTACTTC.

For the CDR3, the DNA is TGTGCCAGCAAACCCAGGGGGCGCGCGACCTACGAGCAGTACTTC. Protein product: CASKPRGRATYEQYF. The chain is built from TRBV6-5 and TRBJ2-7; 8 bases line up with TRBD1. J lost 2 bases, V lost 7 bases, and 10 bases had no gene match. Germline V gene lookup returns CDR1 MNHEY and CDR2 SVGAGI. The CDR3 length is 15 residues.

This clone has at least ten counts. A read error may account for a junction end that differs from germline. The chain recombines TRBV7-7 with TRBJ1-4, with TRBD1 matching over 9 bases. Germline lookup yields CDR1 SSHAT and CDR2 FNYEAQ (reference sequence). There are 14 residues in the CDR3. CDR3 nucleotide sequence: TGTGCTAGCAGCTCGGGACAGGGTGGCGAAAAACTGTTTTTT. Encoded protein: CASSSGQGGEKLFF.